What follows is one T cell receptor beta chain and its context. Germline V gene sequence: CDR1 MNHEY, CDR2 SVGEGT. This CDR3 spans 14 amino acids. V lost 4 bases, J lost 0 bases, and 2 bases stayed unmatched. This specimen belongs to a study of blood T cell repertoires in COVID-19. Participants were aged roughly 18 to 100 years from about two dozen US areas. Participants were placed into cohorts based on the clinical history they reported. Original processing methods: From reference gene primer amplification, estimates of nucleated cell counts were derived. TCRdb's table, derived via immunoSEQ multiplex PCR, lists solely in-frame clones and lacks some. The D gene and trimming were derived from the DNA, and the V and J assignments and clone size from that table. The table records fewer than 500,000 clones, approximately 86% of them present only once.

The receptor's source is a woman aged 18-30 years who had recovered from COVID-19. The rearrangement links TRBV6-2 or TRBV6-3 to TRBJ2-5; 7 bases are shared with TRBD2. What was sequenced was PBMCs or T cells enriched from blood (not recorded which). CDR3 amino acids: CASSSAGDQETQYF. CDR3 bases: TGTGCCAGCAGTTCTGCGGGGGACCAAGAGACCCAGTACTTC.